This T cell receptor (beta chain) was observed in a study of vaccination and CD4 T cells after COVID-19. Looking at the study overall: Participants, all vaccine recipients, received two doses of either BNT162b2 or mRNA-1273.

CDR3 length: 14 amino acids. CD4+ T cells that had been cultured provided DNA sequenced with the Oncomine TCR Beta short-read assay. The authors extracted genomic DNA from cultured CD4+ T cells. TCRdb re-called the PCR reads with MiXCR, one entry per CDR3 protein. The repertoire consists of some 25,000 distinct CDR3 sequences, with about 29% occurring once and the leading ten covering approximately 3%. The time point is: late sampling 161 to 241 days after vaccination in three convalescent patients. Treatment described: approximately 9-day PBMC culture with coronavirus spike peptide pools or control peptides (ViraFEST assay). This clonotype was found a few times. As yet, its antigen is unknown.

Sequenced material: CD4+ T cells from blood, cultured in vitro, taken about 7 months after SARS-CoV-2 vaccination. The rearrangement uses TRBV21-1 and TRBJ1-1; TRBD1 reflects the table's D call only, with no check against the DNA. TRBV21-1 is a pseudogene segment. The receptor was derived from a human donor who had recovered from COVID-19. The CDR3 nucleotides read TGTGCCAGCATCCCGGGACCGGGAGAAACTGAAGCTTTCTTT. It is translated as CASIPGPGETEAFF.